The clone carrying this T cell receptor (beta chain) has just a few counts. TCRdb called the RT-PCR reads again in MiXCR, with one record for every CDR3 protein. The sample lists some 570,000 distinct CDR3 sequences, roughly 12% seen once, with about 11% in the top ten. The data were taken from a study of response to subunit inactivated influenza vaccine. The CDR3 contains 14 residues. Per the germline V gene, CDR1 is KGHDR and CDR2 is SFDVKD. Trimming shortened V by 4 bases and J by 0 bases, and 6 bases separated the two germline ends. These data were likewise used in another study, on T cells expressing NK-cell markers. That paper states: Synthesis of TCR beta cDNA relied on 5'RACE template switching carrying UMIs.

This chain links TRBV24-1 with TRBJ2-1, with D hard to call. This sample comprised PBMCs from blood, obtained on the day of vaccination. This receptor was obtained from a man aged 45 to 65 who received an inactivated influenza vaccine. The CDR3 region has the DNA TGTGCCACCAGTGACGCTGGCTCCTACAATGAGCAGTTCTTC. Protein product: CATSDAGSYNEQFF.